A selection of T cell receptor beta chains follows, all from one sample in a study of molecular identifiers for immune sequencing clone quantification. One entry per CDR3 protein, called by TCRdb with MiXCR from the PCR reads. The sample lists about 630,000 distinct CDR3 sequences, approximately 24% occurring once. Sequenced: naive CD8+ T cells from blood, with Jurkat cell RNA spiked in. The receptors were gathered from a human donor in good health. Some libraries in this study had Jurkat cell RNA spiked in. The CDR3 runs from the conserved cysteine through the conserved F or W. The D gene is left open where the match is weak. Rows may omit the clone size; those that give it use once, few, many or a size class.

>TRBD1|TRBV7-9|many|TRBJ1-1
CASSPWTGGATEAFF
TGTGCCAGCAGCCCCTGGACAGGGGGTGCCACTGAAGCTTTCTTT
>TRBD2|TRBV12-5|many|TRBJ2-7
CASGLGGGDYEQYF
TGTGCTAGTGGTTTGGGCGGGGGGGACTACGAGCAGTACTTC
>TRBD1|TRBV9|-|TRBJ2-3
CASSVEPRGLGDTQYF
TGTGCCAGCAGCGTAGAACCCAGGGGGCTTGGAGATACGCAGTATTTT
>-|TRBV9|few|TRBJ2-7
CASSAPGGAVPLNF
TGTGCCAGCAGCGCTCCTGGTGGGGCGGTCCCCCTGAACTTC
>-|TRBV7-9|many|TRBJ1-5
CASSLGFRQPQHF
TGTGCCAGCAGCTTGGGATTTCGGCAGCCCCAGCATTTT
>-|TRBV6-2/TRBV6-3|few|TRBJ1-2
CASSYRGTRSYGYTF
TGTGCCAGCAGTTACCGGGGAACCCGAAGCTATGGCTACACCTTC
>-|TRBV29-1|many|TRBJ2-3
CSVGEGYPDTQYF
TGCAGCGTTGGGGAAGGGTATCCAGATACGCAGTATTTT
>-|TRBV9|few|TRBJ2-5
CASSVAGNGMETQYF
TGTGCCAGCAGCGTAGCAGGGAACGGGATGGAGACCCAGTACTTC
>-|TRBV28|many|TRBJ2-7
CASSFRPDSGSYEQYF
TGTGCCAGCAGTTTCCGTCCGGACAGCGGGTCCTACGAGCAGTACTTC
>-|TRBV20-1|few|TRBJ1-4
CSASAPTGRGEKLFF
TGCAGTGCCTCCGCGCCTACAGGGAGGGGTGAAAAACTGTTTTTT
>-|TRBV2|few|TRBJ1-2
CASALDYGYTF
TGTGCCAGCGCGCTGGACTATGGCTACACCTTC
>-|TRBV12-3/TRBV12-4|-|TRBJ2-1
CASSLAGASYNEQFF
TGTGCCAGCAGTTTAGCGGGGGCGTCCTACAATGAGCAGTTCTTC
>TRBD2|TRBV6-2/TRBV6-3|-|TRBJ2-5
CASSYPGLAASSFQETQYF
TGTGCCAGCAGTTATCCGGGACTAGCGGCGAGTTCATTCCAAGAGACCCAGTACTTC
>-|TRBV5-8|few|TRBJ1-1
CASSFGDTRGTEAFF
TGTGCCAGCAGCTTCGGGGACACCCGGGGCACTGAAGCTTTCTTT
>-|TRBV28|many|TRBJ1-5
CASSLVSAGSQPQHF
TGTGCCAGCAGTTTAGTCTCCGCAGGGAGTCAGCCCCAGCATTTT
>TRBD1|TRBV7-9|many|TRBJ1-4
CASTHTTTGQGGKLFF
TGTGCCAGCACCCACACTACCACCGGACAGGGCGGAAAACTGTTTTTT
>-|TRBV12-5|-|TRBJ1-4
CASGLVPGGFEKLFF
TGTGCTAGTGGTTTGGTACCCGGGGGGTTTGAAAAACTGTTTTTT
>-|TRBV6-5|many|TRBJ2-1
CASTLGHPTDEQFF
TGTGCCAGCACCCTCGGACACCCCACCGACGAGCAGTTCTTC
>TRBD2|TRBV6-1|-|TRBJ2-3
CASSGGWGGEISDTQYF
TGTGCCAGCAGTGGTGGCTGGGGGGGAGAGATTTCAGATACGCAGTATTTT
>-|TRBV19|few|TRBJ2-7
CASSRTDFPPEQYF
TGTGCCAGTAGTAGGACAGACTTTCCTCCCGAGCAGTACTTC
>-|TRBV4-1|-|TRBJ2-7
CASSQDRLDVSEQHF
TGCGCCAGCAGCCAAGACCGGCTAGACGTCAGCGAGCAGCACTTC
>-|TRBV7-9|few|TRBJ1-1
CASSLQNWMNTEAFF
TGTGCCAGCAGCTTACAGAATTGGATGAACACTGAAGCTTTCTTT
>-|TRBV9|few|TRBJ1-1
CASSVGIMNTEAFF
TGTGCCAGCAGCGTCGGTATTATGAACACTGAAGCTTTCTTT
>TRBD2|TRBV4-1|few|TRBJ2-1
CASSQEASGRYEQFF
TGCGCCAGCAGCCAAGAGGCTAGCGGGAGATATGAGCAGTTCTTC